The 11 T cell receptor beta chains below come from one sample, sequenced in a study of metastatic and nonmetastatic thyroid tumors. Before thyroid surgery, none of the patients had received any treatment. TCRdb re-clonotyped the PCR reads via MiXCR. Found here are 15,000 to 20,000 clones, about 25% of them singletons; the top ten hold roughly 10%. What was sequenced was adjacent normal tissue. These receptors originate from a female donor with papillary thyroid cancer or a benign thyroid nodule (not recorded which). Some clones in this sample may be carry-over from other donors' samples.

The rearrangement uses TRBV20-1 and TRBJ1-6, with 10 positions matching TRBD1. The CDR3 runs to 16 residues. From germline, CDR1 is DFQATT and CDR2 SNEGSKA (reference sequence). Here the CDR3 reads CRGPGQGLRRNSPLHF. CDR3 coding DNA: TGCAGGGGACCGGGACAGGGGTTACGAAGGAATTCACCCCTCCACTTT.

This chain uses TRBV7-8 with TRBJ2-7; D possibly matches TRBD1 or TRBD2 (5 bases each). With 5 bases removed from V and 0 bases from J, the gap between germline ends came to 20 bases. Per germline, CDR1 SGHVS and CDR2 FQNEAQ. The CDR3 runs to 17 residues. The CDR3 is CASSIRDASRGSYEQYF. In nucleotides, the CDR3 is TGTGCCAGCAGCATCCGGGACGCCAGCCGAGGCTCCTACGAGCAGTACTTC.

The CDR3 loop reads CASSLYRGSGHQPQHF. CDR3 coding DNA: TGTGCCAGCAGTTTATATCGGGGGTCAGGTCATCAGCCCCAGCATTTT. The genes are TRBV12-3 or TRBV12-4 and TRBJ1-5, with a tentative D call TRBD1 (5 bases). This CDR3 contains 16 residues. The V end was cut by 2 bases, the J end by 5 bases, with 16 bases between.

The chain employs TRBV20-1 and TRBJ2-7; a possible D gene is TRBD1 (6 bases). Germline V lookup: CDR1 DFQATT, CDR2 SNEGSKA (reference sequence). Trimming shortened V by 6 bases and J by 3 bases, and 18 bases separated the two germline ends. The CDR3 is 14 residues long. The CDR3: CSAKETGNNYEQYF. The CDR3 DNA reads TGCAGTGCAAAAGAGACAGGAAACAACTACGAGCAGTACTTC.

The CDR3 DNA reads as TGTGCCAGCAGCCAACCGACTGTCCAAGAGACCCAGTACTTC. This encodes CASSQPTVQETQYF. The chain couples TRBV4-2 to TRBJ2-5; D gene uncertain. This CDR3 region has 14 residues. Germline loops: CDR1 LGHNA, CDR2 YNFKEQ. V was trimmed by 2 bases and J by 1 base, leaving 8 bases between them.

The V call is TRBV11-3, the J call TRBJ1-2, with TRBD1 matching over 7 bases. Germline CDR1 is SGHNT and CDR2 is YENEEA. V trimming: 4 bases; J trimming: 7 bases; junction bases outside the gene matches: 6. The CDR3 consists of 13 residues. Here the CDR3 reads CASSSRQGGGYTF. The CDR3 DNA reads TGTGCCAGCAGCTCCCGACAGGGAGGTGGCTACACCTTC.

This clone showed up many times. The V call is TRBV6-1, the J call TRBJ1-5; a possible D gene is TRBD1 (6 bases). The V and J ends lost 2 bases and 6 bases respectively, with 14 bases between them. The CDR3 contains 15 residues. Germline assignment: CDR1 MNHNS and CDR2 SASEGT. The CDR3 region has the DNA TGTGCCAGCAGTGAAATTGCAGGGGCGGGTCAGCCCCAGCATTTT. Its protein product is CASSEIAGAGQPQHF.

Only a few counts were recorded for this clone. Compared with germline, one end of the junction differs, possibly owing to a read error. V and J are TRBV19 and TRBJ2-7; the D gene is possibly TRBD2 (5 bases). Germline CDR1 and CDR2: LNHDA and SQIVND (reference sequence). This CDR3 comprises 18 residues. CDR3 DNA sequence: TGTGCCAGCGGTGGAAGACCCCAGCAGAACCCCGAATCGAGGGAGCATTACTTC. It yields the protein CASGGRPQQNPESREHYF.

This clone was seen a few times. The rearrangement uses TRBV28 and TRBJ1-2, with 7 positions matching TRBD1. The CDR3 is made up of 15 amino acids. Germline V lookup: CDR1 MDHEN, CDR2 SYDVKM. V shed 8 bases, J shed 4 bases, and the junction held 13 bases outside the gene matches. The CDR3 here is CASCPDRAWAYGYTF. In DNA, the CDR3 is TGTGCCAGCTGCCCCGACAGGGCCTGGGCCTATGGCTACACCTTC.

V gene TRBV7-2 combines with J gene TRBJ1-2; D uncertain. The V and J ends lost 7 bases and 6 bases respectively, with 15 bases between them. Germline CDR1 and CDR2: SGHTA and FQGNSA. This CDR3 has 13 residues. The CDR3, as DNA: TGTGCCAGCATCCCTTTAGGACCTCATGGCTACACCTTC. It codes for CASIPLGPHGYTF.

By proportion, this clone is medium-sized. The genes are TRBV19 and TRBJ2-4; the match to TRBD2 covers 7 bases. Looked up from germline, CDR1 is LNHDA and CDR2 is SQIVND (reference sequence). The CDR3 spans 15 residues. With V trimmed by 6 bases and J by 2 bases, 7 bases remained unmatched. As DNA, the CDR3 is TGTGCCAGTAGCCTGGGGGGGGGGTCCAAAAACATTCAGTACTTC. This codes for CASSLGGGSKNIQYF.